Listed below are T cell receptor beta chains from one sample, sequenced in a study of glioma-infiltrating T cells. Each CDR3 protein is one row after TCRdb ran MiXCR on the multiplex PCR reads. Seen here are 95,000 to 110,000 distinct CDR3 sequences, 25% to 30% observed once, and the top ten hold 40% to 55%. Input material: glioma tissue, nonneoplastic brain tissue, or PBMCs (not recorded which). The receptors come from a human donor with low-grade glioma or glioblastoma, undergoing nonglioma brain surgery, or in good health (not recorded which). Each CDR3 is given with its conserved first and last residue. The D gene is left open where the match is weak. Only part of the rows carry a size: once, few, many, or a class if the clone is expanded.

TRBD1	TRBJ2-3	many	TRBV6-1	CASIWTGAADTQYF	TGTGCCAGCATTTGGACAGGGGCTGCAGATACGCAGTATTTT
TRBD2	TRBJ2-7	.	TRBV20-1	CSARDSQRGLYSEQYF	TGCAGTGCTAGAGATTCCCAGCGGGGGCTCTACAGCGAGCAGTACTTC
.	TRBJ2-1	many	TRBV29-1	CSVEDTNEQFF	TGCAGCGTTGAGGACACCAATGAGCAGTTCTTC
.	TRBJ2-3	many	TRBV7-2	CASTSGDTQYF	TGTGCCAGCACCTCTGGGGATACGCAGTATTTT
.	TRBJ1-2	many	TRBV28	CASRTPVVYGYTF	TGTGCCAGCAGAACCCCGGTGGTATATGGCTACACCTTC
.	TRBJ2-5	.	TRBV2	CASTKTAQETQYF	TGTGCCAGCACTAAGACAGCCCAAGAGACCCAGTACTTC
TRBD1	TRBJ1-2	many	TRBV7-2	CASSSTGGYGYTF	TGTGCCAGCAGCTCTACAGGGGGGTATGGCTACACCTTC
.	TRBJ2-3	many	TRBV2	CASSEQDGTDTQYF	TGTGCCAGCAGTGAGCAGGACGGCACAGATACGCAGTATTTT
TRBD1	TRBJ1-2	.	TRBV29-1	CSVASTGGCTF	TGCAGCGTGGCATCAACAGGGGGGTGCACCTTC
.	TRBJ2-1	.	TRBV11-3	CASSSLAVGSEQFF	TGTGCCAGCAGCTCTCTGGCGGTGGGCAGTGAGCAGTTCTTC
.	TRBJ1-1	.	TRBV27	CAGSLRSGNTEAFF	TGTGCCGGCAGTCTAAGGTCAGGAAACACTGAAGCTTTCTTT
TRBD1	TRBJ1-6	.	TRBV3-1	CASSQPGQASPLHF	TGTGCCAGCAGCCAACCCGGACAGGCGTCACCCCTCCACTTT
.	TRBJ2-2	.	TRBV20-1	CSAVPYVTGELLF	TGCAGTGCTGTGCCATACGTCACCGGGGAGCTGCTTTTT
.	TRBJ1-5	few	TRBV18	CASSLLGGATSNQPQHF	TGTGCCAGCTCACTCCTGGGGGGGGCTACCTCCAATCAGCCCCAGCATTTT
.	TRBJ1-3	many	TRBV6-1	CASSSNLGVGNTIYF	TGTGCCAGCAGTTCTAACCTAGGCGTGGGAAACACCATATATTTT
.	TRBJ1-3	few	TRBV10-3	CAISESGTGNTIYF	TGTGCCATCAGTGAGTCTGGGACAGGAAACACCATATATTTT
TRBD1	TRBJ1-6	many	TRBV20-1	CSASSGGYNSPLHF	TGCAGTGCTAGTTCAGGGGGGTATAATTCACCCCTCCACTTT
TRBD2	TRBJ2-1	few	TRBV7-2	CASSQLAGGSYNEQFF	TGTGCCAGCAGCCAGTTAGCGGGGGGTTCCTACAATGAGCAGTTCTTC
.	TRBJ2-7	.	TRBV10-2	CASSGPEQYF	TGCGCCAGCAGTGGGCCTGAGCAGTACTTC
.	TRBJ2-1	few	TRBV20-1	CSARSPTSANEQFF	TGCAGTGCTAGAAGCCCCACTTCGGCCAATGAGCAGTTCTTC
.	TRBJ1-1	many	TRBV6-1	CASIPRGMNTEAFF	TGTGCCAGCATTCCCCGGGGAATGAACACTGAAGCTTTCTTT
.	TRBJ2-2	few	TRBV19	CASSMTTVNTGELFF	TGTGCCAGTAGTATGACTACCGTGAACACCGGGGAGCTGTTTTTT
.	TRBJ1-3	many	TRBV4-1	CASSESVLSGNTIYF	TGCGCCAGCAGTGAGTCTGTTCTCTCTGGAAACACCATATATTTT
.	TRBJ2-7	few	TRBV7-2	CASSWGLGYEQYF	TGTGCCAGCAGCTGGGGGTTGGGGTACGAGCAGTACTTC
TRBD2	TRBJ2-5	many	TRBV12-3/TRBV12-4	CASSTTGTNPPQYF	TGTGCCAGCAGCACTACCGGGACTAATCCCCCCCAGTACTTC
TRBD1	TRBJ2-1	many	TRBV6-1	CASFQGASYNEQFF	TGTGCCAGCTTCCAGGGGGCATCCTACAATGAGCAGTTCTTC
.	TRBJ2-5	few	TRBV12-3/TRBV12-4	CASSLPPETQYF	TGTGCCAGCAGTTTGCCTCCGGAGACCCAGTACTTC
.	TRBJ2-5	many	TRBV7-2	CASSLRTAQETQYF	TGTGCCAGCAGCTTAAGGACAGCTCAAGAGACCCAGTACTTC
.	TRBJ2-7	.	TRBV12-3/TRBV12-4	CASSRTGTFVDEQYF	TGTGCCAGCAGCCGAACGGGGACGTTCGTGGACGAGCAGTACTTC
.	TRBJ1-1	many	TRBV4-2	CASSQPDRNTEAFF	TGTGCCAGCAGCCAACCGGACAGAAACACTGAAGCTTTCTTT
.	TRBJ1-4	.	TRBV7-2	CASTKGSAGHNEKLFF	TGTGCCAGCACCAAGGGCAGTGCCGGGCATAATGAAAAACTGTTTTTT
TRBD2	TRBJ2-3	many	TRBV6-4	CASRIAGGNGPQYF	TGTGCCAGCAGAATAGCGGGGGGTAATGGGCCGCAGTATTTT
.	TRBJ2-2	many	TRBV19	CASSIQGRTGELFF	TGTGCCAGTAGTATTCAGGGGAGAACCGGGGAGCTGTTTTTT
.	TRBJ2-3	.	TRBV28	CASSLVSPDTQYF	TGTGCCAGCAGTTTAGTTTCTCCAGATACGCAGTATTTT
.	TRBJ2-7	.	TRBV29-1	CIVVDSGFIEQYF	TGCATCGTTGTAGACAGCGGGTTTATTGAGCAGTACTTC
TRBD1	TRBJ2-5	.	TRBV5-4	CASTFGQGQETQYF	TGTGCCAGCACCTTCGGACAGGGCCAAGAGACCCAGTACTTC
.	TRBJ1-3	few	TRBV6-6	CASRPVDSRRNTIYF	TGTGCCAGCAGACCCGTCGACAGCAGGAGAAACACAATATATTTT